This T cell receptor (beta chain) was retrieved from a study of T cells after yellow fever vaccination. Across the whole study: Where fractions had low cell numbers, libraries were prepared from them with the SMART-Seq v4 Ultra Low Input RNA kit.

Template switching by 5'RACE produced TCR cDNA, adding a universal primer site and UMIs. TCRdb passed the 5' RACE reads through MiXCR, listing each CDR3 protein once. The data hold a few hundred thousand distinct CDR3 sequences, with approximately 7% observed a single time. Germline assignment: CDR1 SSHAT and CDR2 FNYEAQ (reference sequence). Trimming removed 5 bases from V and 2 bases from J, with 12 bases in between. The CDR3 extends over 14 amino acids. Regarding this clonotype: Its target is not known.

Regarding the study as a whole: The presence of abundant clonotypes contaminating from the bulk population was possible in FACS-sorted repertoires. Once the booster was given, most primary-vaccination clones reappeared, at more than 95% for CD4 and over 85% for CD8.

The sequenced sample was PBMCs, obtained roughly 47 days after the first yellow fever vaccination. The clonotype originates from a man between 18 and 35 years old who received the YFV17D yellow fever vaccine. The chain has TRBV7-7 and TRBJ2-5; no firm D call. The CDR3 nucleotides read TGTGCCAGCAGCCCTGCGAGCACGCAAGAGACCCAGTACTTC. As protein: CASSPASTQETQYF.